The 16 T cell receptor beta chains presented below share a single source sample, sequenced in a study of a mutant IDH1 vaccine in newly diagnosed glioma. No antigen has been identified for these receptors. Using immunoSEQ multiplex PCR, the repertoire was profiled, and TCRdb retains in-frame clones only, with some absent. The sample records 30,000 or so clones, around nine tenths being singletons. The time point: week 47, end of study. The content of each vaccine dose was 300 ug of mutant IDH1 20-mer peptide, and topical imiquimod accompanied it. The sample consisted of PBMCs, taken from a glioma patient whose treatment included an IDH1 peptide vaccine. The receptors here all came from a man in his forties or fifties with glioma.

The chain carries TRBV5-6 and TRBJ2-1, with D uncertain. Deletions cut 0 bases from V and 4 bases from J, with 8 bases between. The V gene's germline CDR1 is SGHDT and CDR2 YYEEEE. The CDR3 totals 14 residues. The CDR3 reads CASSLETQYNEQFF. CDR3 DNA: TGTGCCAGCAGCTTGGAAACACAGTACAATGAGCAGTTCTTC.

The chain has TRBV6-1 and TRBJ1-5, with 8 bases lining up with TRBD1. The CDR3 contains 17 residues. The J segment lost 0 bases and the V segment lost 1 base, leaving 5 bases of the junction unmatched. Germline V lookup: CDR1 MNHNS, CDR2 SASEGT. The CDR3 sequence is CASSEGTGISSNQPQHF. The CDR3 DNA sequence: TGTGCCAGCAGTGAAGGGACAGGGATTAGTAGCAATCAGCCCCAGCATTTT.

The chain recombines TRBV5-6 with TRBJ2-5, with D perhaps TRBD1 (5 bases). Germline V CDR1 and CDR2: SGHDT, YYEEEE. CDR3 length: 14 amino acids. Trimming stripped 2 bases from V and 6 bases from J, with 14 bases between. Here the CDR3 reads CASSFRQGKKTQYF. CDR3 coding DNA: TGTGCCAGCAGCTTTAGGCAGGGAAAAAAGACCCAGTACTTC. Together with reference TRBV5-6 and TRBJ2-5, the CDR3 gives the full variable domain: DAGVTQSPTHLIKTRGQQVTLRCSPKSGHDTVSWYQQALGQGPQFIFQYYEEEERQRGNFPDRFSGHQFPNYSSELNVNALLLGDSALYLCASSFRQGKKTQYFGPGTRLLVL.

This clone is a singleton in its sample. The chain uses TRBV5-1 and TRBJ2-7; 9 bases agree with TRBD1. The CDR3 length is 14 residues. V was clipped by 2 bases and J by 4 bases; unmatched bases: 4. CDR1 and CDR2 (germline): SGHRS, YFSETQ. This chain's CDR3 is CASSLQDRGYEQYF. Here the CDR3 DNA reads TGCGCCAGCAGCTTACAGGACAGGGGATACGAGCAGTACTTC.

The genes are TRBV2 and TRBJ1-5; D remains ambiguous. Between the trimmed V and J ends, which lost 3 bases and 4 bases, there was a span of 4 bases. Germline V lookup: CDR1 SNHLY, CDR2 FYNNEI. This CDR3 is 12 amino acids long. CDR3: CASSDRNQPQHF. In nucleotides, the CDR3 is TGTGCCAGCAGTGACCGTAATCAGCCCCAGCATTTT. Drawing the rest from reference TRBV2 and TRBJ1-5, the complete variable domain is EPEVTQTPSHQVTQMGQEVILRCVPISNHLYFYWYRQILGQKVEFLVSFYNNEISEKSEIFDDQFSVERPDGSNFTLKIRSTKLEDSAMYFCASSDRNQPQHFGDGTRLSIL.

CDR3 region: CASSIRAGAGGTEAFF. CDR3 nucleotide sequence: TGTGCCAGTAGTATACGGGCAGGAGCCGGGGGCACTGAAGCTTTCTTT. This chain connects TRBV19 to TRBJ1-1; D possibly corresponds to TRBD1 (5 bases). The CDR3 extends over 16 amino acids. Germline loops: CDR1 LNHDA, CDR2 SQIVND (reference sequence). The V end lost 2 bases, the J end lost 4 bases, and 17 bases lay between the germline ends.

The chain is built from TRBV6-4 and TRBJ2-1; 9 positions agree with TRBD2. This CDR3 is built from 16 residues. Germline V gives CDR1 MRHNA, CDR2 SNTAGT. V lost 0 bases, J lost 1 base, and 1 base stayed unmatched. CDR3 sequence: CASSDSAGGSYNEQFF. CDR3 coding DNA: TGTGCCAGCAGTGACTCTGCGGGAGGGTCCTACAATGAGCAGTTCTTC.

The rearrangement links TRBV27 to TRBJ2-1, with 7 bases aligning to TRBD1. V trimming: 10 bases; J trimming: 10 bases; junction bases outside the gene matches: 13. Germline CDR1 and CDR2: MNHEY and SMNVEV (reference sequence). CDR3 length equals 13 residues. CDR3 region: CATRDSTYLEQFF. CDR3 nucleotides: TGTGCCACCCGGGACAGCACGTATTTGGAGCAGTTCTTC.

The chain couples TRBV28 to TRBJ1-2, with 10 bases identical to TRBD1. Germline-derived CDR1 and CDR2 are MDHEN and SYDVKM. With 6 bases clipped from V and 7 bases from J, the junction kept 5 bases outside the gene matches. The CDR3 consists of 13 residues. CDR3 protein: CASRTGGNGGYTF. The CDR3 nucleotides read TGTGCCAGCAGGACAGGGGGCAATGGTGGCTACACCTTC.

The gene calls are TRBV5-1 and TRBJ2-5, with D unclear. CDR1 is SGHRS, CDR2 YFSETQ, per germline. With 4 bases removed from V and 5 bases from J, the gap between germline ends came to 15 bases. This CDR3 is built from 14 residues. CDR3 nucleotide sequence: TGCGCCAGCAGCCTTGACGAACTTAGGGAGACCCAGTACTTC. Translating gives CASSLDELRETQYF.

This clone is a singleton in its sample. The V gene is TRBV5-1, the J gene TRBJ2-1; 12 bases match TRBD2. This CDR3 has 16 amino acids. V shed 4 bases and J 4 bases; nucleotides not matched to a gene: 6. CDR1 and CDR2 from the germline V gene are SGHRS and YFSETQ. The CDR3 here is CASSPTSGRNYNEQFF. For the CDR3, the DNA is TGCGCCAGCAGCCCCACTAGCGGGAGGAATTACAATGAGCAGTTCTTC. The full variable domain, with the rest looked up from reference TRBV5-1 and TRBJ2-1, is KAGVTQTPRYLIKTRGQQVTLSCSPISGHRSVSWYQQTPGQGLQFLFEYFSETQRNKGNFPGRFSGRQFSNSRSEMNVSTLELGDSALYLCASSPTSGRNYNEQFFGPGTRLTVL.

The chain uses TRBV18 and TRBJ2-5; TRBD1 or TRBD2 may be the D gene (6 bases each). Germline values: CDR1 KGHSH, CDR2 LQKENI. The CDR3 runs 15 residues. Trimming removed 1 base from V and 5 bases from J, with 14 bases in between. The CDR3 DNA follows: TGTGCCAGCTCACCACTCACGGGGGCGCGGGAGACCCAGTACTTC. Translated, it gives CASSPLTGARETQYF.

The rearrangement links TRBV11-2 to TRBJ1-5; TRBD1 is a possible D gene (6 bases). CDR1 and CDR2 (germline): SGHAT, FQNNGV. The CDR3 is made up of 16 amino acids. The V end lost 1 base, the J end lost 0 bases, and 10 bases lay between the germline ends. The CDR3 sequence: CASSLGTVYSNQPQHF. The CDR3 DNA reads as TGTGCCAGCAGCTTAGGGACAGTGTATAGCAATCAGCCCCAGCATTTT.

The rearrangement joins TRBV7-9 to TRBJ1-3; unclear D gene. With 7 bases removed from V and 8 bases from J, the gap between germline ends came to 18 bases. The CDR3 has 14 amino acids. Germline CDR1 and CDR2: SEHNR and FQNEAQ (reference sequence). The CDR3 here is CASNPRTAADTIYF. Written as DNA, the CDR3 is TGTGCCAGCAACCCAAGGACCGCGGCGGACACCATATATTTT.

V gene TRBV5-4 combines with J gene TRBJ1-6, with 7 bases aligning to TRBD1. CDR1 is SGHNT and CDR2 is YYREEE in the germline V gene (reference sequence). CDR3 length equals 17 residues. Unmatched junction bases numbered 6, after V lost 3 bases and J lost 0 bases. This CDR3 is CASSSGTAGSYNSPLHF. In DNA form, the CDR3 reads TGTGCCAGCAGCTCAGGGACAGCCGGCTCCTATAATTCACCCCTCCACTTT.

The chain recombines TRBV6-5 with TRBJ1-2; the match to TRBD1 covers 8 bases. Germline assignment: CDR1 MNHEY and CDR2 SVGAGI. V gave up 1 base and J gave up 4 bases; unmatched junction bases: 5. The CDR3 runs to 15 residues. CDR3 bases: TGTGCCAGCAGTTACTTCAGGGGGCGCCCCTATGGCTACACCTTC. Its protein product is CASSYFRGRPYGYTF.